The clone carrying this T cell receptor (beta chain) was recorded a few times. What it recognizes is unknown. These data originate in a study of T-cell memory formation after mild COVID-19. In the study overall: The study found TCR clusters largely donor specific. Study conclusions and caveats: Contracting clones from day 15 to 85 had balanced CD4/CD8; later expanders favoured CD4+. Memory cells collected pre-infection included some clones that later responded, suggesting cross-reactive memory joined.

The V end lost 2 bases, the J end lost 6 bases, and 14 bases lay between the germline ends. The CDR3 loop spans 15 amino acids. Germline lookup yields CDR1 MNHEY and CDR2 SVGAGI. MiXCR, run by TCRdb on the 5' RACE reads, gives a single entry per CDR3 protein. In the table there are just over 300,000 distinct CDR3 sequences, roughly a fifth of which are singletons. This rearrangement joins TRBV6-5 to TRBJ2-1; D may match TRBD1 or TRBD2 (5 bases each). This clonotype was sampled from a man aged 18-30 years who had mild COVID-19 (a few samples of this study predate the infection). Cell type and time point are not known. The source material was PBMCs or a T cell subset sorted from them (not recorded which). The CDR3 loop is CASSYSRLGGNEQFF. In nucleotides, the CDR3 is TGTGCCAGCAGTTACAGCCGACTTGGGGGCAATGAGCAGTTCTTC.